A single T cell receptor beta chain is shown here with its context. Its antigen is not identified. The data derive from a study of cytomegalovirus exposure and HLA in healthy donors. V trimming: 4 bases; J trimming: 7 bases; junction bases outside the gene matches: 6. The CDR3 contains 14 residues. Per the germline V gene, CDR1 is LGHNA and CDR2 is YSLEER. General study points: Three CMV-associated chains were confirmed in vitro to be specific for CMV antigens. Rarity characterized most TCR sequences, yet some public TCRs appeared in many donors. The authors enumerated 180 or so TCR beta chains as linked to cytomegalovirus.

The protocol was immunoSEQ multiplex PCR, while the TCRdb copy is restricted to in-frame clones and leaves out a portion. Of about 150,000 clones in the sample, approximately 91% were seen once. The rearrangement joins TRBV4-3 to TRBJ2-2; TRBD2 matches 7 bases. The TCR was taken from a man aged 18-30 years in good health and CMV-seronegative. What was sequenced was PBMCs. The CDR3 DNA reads TGCGCCAGCAGCCCGCGGGAGTCGGTCGGGGAGCTGTTTTTT. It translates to CASSPRESVGELFF.